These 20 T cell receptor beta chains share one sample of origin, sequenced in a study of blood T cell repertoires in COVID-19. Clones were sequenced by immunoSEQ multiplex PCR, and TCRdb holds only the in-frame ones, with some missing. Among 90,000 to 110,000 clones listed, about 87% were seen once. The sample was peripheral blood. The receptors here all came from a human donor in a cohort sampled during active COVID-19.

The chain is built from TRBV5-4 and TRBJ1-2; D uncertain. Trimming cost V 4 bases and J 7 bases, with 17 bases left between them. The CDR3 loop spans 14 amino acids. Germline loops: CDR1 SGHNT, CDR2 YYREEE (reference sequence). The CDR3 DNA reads TGTGCCAGCAGCCCGGGTATGGATATGGCTGGCTACACCTTC. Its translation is CASSPGMDMAGYTF.

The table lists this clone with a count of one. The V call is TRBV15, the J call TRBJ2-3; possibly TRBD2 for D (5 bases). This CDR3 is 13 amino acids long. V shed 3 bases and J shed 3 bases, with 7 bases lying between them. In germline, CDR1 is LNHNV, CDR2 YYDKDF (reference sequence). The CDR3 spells CATSRSGTDTQYF. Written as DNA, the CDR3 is TGTGCCACCAGCAGGTCGGGAACAGATACGCAGTATTTT.

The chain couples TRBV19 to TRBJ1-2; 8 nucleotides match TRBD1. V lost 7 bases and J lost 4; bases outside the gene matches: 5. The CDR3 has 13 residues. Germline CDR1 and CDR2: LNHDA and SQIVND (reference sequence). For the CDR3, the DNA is TGTGCCAGTACCCGGACAGGGTTCTATGGCTACACCTTC. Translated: CASTRTGFYGYTF. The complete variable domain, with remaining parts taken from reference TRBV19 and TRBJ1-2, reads DGGITQSPKYLFRKEGQNVTLSCEQNLNHDAMYWYRQDPGQGLRLIYYSQIVNDFQKGDIAEGYSVSREKKESFPLTVTSAQKNPTAFYLCASTRTGFYGYTFGSGTRLTVV.

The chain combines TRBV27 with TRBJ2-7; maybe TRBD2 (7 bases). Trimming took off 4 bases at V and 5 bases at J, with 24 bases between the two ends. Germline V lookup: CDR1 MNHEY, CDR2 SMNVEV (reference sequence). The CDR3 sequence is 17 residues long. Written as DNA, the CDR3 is TGTGCCAGCAGTTCCCGGGGGCGGGAGATATGGACCCACGAGCAGTACTTC. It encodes CASSSRGREIWTHEQYF.

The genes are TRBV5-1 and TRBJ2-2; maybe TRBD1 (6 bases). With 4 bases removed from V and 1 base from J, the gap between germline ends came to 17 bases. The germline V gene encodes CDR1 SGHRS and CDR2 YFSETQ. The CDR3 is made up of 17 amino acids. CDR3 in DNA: TGCGCCAGCAGCAGGAGGAACAGGGTTAAGAACACCGGGGAGCTGTTTTTT. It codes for CASSRRNRVKNTGELFF.

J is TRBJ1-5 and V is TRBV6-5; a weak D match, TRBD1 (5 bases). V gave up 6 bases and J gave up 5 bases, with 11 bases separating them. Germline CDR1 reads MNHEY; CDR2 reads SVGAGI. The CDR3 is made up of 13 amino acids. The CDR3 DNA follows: TGTGCCAGCAGACCTACAGGAGATCAGCCCCAGCATTTT. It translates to CASRPTGDQPQHF.

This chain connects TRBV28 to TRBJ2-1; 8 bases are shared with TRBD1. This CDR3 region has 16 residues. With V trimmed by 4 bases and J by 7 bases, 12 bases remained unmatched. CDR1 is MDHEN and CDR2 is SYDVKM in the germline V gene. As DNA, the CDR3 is TGTGCCAGCAGTTCCCACCTCAGGGGGCTTGGGAATGAGCAGTTCTTC. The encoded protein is CASSSHLRGLGNEQFF.

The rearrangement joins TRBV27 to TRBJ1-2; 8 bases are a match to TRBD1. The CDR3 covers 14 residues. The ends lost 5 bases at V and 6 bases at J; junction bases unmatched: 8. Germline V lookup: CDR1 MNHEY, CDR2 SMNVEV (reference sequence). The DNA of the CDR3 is TGTGCCAGCAGTCCCTTTACAGGGGGGAATGGCTACACCTTC. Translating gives CASSPFTGGNGYTF.

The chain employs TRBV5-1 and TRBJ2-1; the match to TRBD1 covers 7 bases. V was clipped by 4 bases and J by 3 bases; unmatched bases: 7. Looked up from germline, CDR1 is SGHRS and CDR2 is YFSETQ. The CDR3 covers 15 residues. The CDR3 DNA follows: TGCGCCAGCAGCACCGACAGGGAAATCTACAATGAGCAGTTCTTC. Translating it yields CASSTDREIYNEQFF.

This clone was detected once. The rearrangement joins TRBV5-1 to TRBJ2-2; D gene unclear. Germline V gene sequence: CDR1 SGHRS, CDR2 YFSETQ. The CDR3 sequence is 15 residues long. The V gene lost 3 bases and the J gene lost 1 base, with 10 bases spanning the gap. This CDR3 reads CASSSRPKNTGELFF. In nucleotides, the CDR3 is TGCGCCAGCAGCTCCAGGCCAAAGAACACCGGGGAGCTGTTTTTT.

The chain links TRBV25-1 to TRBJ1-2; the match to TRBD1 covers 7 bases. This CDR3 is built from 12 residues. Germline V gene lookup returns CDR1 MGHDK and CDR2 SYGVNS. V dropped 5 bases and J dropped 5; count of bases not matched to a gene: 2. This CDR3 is CASSYRGYGYTF. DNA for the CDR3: TGTGCCAGCAGTTACAGGGGTTATGGCTACACCTTC.

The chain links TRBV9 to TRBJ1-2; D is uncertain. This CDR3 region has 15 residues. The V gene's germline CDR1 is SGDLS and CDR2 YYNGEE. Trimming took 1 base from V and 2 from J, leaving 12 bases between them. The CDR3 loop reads CASSVFTPGNYGYTF. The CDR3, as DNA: TGTGCCAGCAGCGTATTCACTCCAGGAAACTATGGCTACACCTTC.

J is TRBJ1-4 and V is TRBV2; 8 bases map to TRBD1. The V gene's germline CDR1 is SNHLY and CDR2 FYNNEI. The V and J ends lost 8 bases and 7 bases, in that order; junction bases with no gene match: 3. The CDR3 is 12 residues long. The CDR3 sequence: CASGTGSEKLFF. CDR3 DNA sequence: TGTGCCAGCGGGACAGGTTCTGAAAAACTGTTTTTT. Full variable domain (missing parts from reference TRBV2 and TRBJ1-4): EPEVTQTPSHQVTQMGQEVILRCVPISNHLYFYWYRQILGQKVEFLVSFYNNEISEKSEIFDDQFSVERPDGSNFTLKIRSTKLEDSAMYFCASGTGSEKLFFGSGTQLSVL.

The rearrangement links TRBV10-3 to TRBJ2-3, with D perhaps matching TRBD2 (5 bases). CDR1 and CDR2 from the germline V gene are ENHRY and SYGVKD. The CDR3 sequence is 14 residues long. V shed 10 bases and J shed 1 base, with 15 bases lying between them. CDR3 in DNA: TGTGCCACCAGAGCGGAGTTGGGCACAGATACGCAGTATTTT. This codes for CATRAELGTDTQYF.

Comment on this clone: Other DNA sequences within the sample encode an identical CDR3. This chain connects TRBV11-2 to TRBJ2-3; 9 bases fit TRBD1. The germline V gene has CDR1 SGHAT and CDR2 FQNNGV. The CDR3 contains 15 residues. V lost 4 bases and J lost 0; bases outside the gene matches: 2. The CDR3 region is CASSSGQGSTDTQYF. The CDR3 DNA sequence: TGTGCCAGCAGCTCAGGACAGGGGAGCACAGATACGCAGTATTTT.

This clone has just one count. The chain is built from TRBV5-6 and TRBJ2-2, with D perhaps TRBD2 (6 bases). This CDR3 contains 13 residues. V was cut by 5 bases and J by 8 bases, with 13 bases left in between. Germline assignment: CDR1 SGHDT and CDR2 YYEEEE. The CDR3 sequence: CASSLHGGGELFF. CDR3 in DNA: TGTGCCAGCAGTTTACACGGGGGTGGGGAGCTGTTTTTT.

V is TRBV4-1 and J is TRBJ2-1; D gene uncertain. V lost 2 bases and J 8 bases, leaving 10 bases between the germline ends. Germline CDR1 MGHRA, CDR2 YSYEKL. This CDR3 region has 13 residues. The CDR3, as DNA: TGCGCCAGCAGCCAATCGAGGAGTGATGAGCAGTTCTTC. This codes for CASSQSRSDEQFF.

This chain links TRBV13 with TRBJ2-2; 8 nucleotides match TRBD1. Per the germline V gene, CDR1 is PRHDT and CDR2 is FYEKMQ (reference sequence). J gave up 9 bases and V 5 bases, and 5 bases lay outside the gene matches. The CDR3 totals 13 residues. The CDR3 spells CASSRTGLRELFF. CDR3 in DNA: TGTGCCAGCAGCCGGACAGGGCTAAGGGAGCTGTTTTTT.

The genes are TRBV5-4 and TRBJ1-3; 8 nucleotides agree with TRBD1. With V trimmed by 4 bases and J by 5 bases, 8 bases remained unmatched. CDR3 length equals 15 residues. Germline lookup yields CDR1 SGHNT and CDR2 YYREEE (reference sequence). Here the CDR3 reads CASSGIDRGRNTIYF. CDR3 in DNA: TGTGCCAGCAGCGGAATAGACAGGGGAAGAAACACCATATATTTT.

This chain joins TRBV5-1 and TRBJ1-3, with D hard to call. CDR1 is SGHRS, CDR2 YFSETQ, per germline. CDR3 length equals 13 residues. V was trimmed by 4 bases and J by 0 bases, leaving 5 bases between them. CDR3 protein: CASSPSSGNTIYF. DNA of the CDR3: TGCGCCAGCAGCCCGAGCTCTGGAAACACCATATATTTT.